This T cell receptor beta chain was recovered during a study of blood T cell repertoires in COVID-19. On the study more broadly: T cells, B-cell-depleted T cells, or PBMCs supplied cDNA or gDNA.

Seattle patients were enrolled while actively infected and followed longitudinally. The CDR3 covers 13 residues. Trimming left V 3 bases short and J 4 bases short, with 8 bases between. Generated by immunoSEQ multiplex PCR, the TCRdb table keeps only in-frame clones and is missing some. The data contain under 300,000 clones, 75% to 90% of them singletons. The chain is built from TRBV12-3 or TRBV12-4 and TRBJ2-3, with unresolved D. The clonotype was recovered from a woman between 65 and 79 years old with COVID-19, enrolled during active disease. Sequences were obtained from peripheral blood. CDR3 DNA: TGTGCCAGCAGTTTGCCCGACTCAGATACGCAGTATTTT. Translating it yields CASSLPDSDTQYF.